In its sample, the clone carrying this TCR beta chain was seen once. Some clones are missing from TCRdb's copy, which holds only in-frame ones; the method was immunoSEQ multiplex PCR. The sample has more than 110,000 clones; 84% are singletons. This specimen comes from a study of blood T cell repertoires in COVID-19. The germline CDR1 and CDR2 sequences are MNHEY and SVGAGI. Trimming cost V 3 bases and J 10 bases, with 12 bases left between them. This CDR3 has 12 amino acids. Sequencing was done on a sample of peripheral blood. The rearrangement links TRBV6-5 to TRBJ2-5, with D maybe TRBD2 (5 bases). The clonotype was recovered from a human donor in a cohort sampled during active COVID-19. CDR3 residues: CASSYPWAGQYF. DNA of the CDR3: TGTGCCAGCAGTTATCCCTGGGCGGGCCAGTACTTC.